This T cell receptor beta chain stems from a study of T cell changes during pregnancy in multiple sclerosis. The method was immunoSEQ multiplex PCR; TCRdb's version includes in-frame clones alone and lacks a portion of them. The sample includes around 73,000 clones, almost 95% of them seen just once. This CDR3 has 14 residues. Germline V gives CDR1 KGHSY, CDR2 FQNENV. The V end was cut by 1 base, the J end by 2 bases, with 9 bases between. The clonotype was recovered from a female donor in good health, enrolled as a control in a pregnancy study. V and J are TRBV16 and TRBJ2-7; D gene unclear. The sequencing here drew on peripheral blood, taken in the third trimester of pregnancy. DNA for the CDR3: TGTGCCAGCAGCCAATGGAGTCGGCCCTACGAGCAGTACTTC. This encodes CASSQWSRPYEQYF.